This T cell receptor (beta chain) was retrieved from a study of T cell responses to AZD1222 COVID-19 vaccine. Broader study findings: Baseline serostatus was positive in only six AZD1222 recipients. With dominance at 160-218 and 743-854, vaccine-associated CD4 TCRs spanned spike. Compared with day 0, the breadth and depth of the Spike-specific TCR repertoire rose significantly after two doses of AZD1222. Only after the peak T cell response were repertoires sampled.

Sequencing used immunoSEQ multiplex PCR; TCRdb keeps in-frame clones, though not all of them. The sample has 150,000 to 200,000 clones; 85% to 95% are singletons. Of note for this clone: Its antigen is as yet unknown.

The CDR3 length is 17 residues. The V gene lost 0 bases and the J gene lost 0 bases, with 13 bases spanning the gap. Looked up from germline, CDR1 is SGDLS and CDR2 is YYNGEE. The source was peripheral blood, collected 28 days after the second AZD1222 dose. The chain employs TRBV9 and TRBJ2-1; TRBD1 or TRBD2 may be the D gene (6 bases each). The sequence came from an adult who received the AZD1222 COVID-19 vaccine. The CDR3 bases are TGTGCCAGCAGCGTAGACGAGGGGGGAAGCTCCTACAATGAGCAGTTCTTC. Its protein product is CASSVDEGGSSYNEQFF.